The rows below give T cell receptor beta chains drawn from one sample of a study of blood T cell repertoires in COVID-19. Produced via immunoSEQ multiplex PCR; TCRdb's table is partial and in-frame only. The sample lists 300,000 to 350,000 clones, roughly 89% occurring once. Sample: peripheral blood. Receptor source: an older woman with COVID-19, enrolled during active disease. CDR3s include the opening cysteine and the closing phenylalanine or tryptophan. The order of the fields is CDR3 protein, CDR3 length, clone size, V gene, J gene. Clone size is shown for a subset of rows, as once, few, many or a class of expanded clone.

CASSQDPTTYGYTF	14	-	TRBV3-1/TRBV3-2	TRBJ1-2
CASSPGLYSYEQYF	14	-	TRBV27	TRBJ2-7
CASSLDGQPQHF	12	-	TRBV5-5	TRBJ1-5
CASSPPGHLAKNIQYF	16	-	TRBV2	TRBJ2-4
CASKSGGPLGNEQFF	15	-	TRBV14	TRBJ2-1
CASSSPTGRGGNTIYF	16	-	TRBV5-4	TRBJ1-3
CASPGQGTYGYTF	13	-	TRBV7-9	TRBJ1-2
CASSLEVRMNTEAFF	15	-	TRBV5-1	TRBJ1-1
CASSAQQGMKAFF	13	-	TRBV19	TRBJ1-1
CASSVKGVYEQYF	13	-	TRBV9	TRBJ2-7
CASSGQGPGQPQHF	14	-	TRBV2	TRBJ1-5
CASSPTTVTIGYTF	14	-	TRBV9	TRBJ1-2
CASSLAGETQYF	12	few	TRBV5-1	TRBJ2-5
CASSQGWGGKETQYF	15	-	TRBV4-1	TRBJ2-5
CASSQLSGGAIDTQYF	16	-	TRBV14	TRBJ2-3
CASSLDGTVRYNEQFF	16	-	TRBV5-1	TRBJ2-1
CASSNPGQGNSYEQYF	16	-	TRBV19	TRBJ2-7
CASSPSTGTGFYNEQFF	17	-	TRBV28	TRBJ2-1
CASSAGTGGLGTEAFF	16	-	TRBV5-1	TRBJ1-1
CASSPGQDTEAFF	13	-	TRBV18	TRBJ1-1
CASSLQGTAGEKLFF	15	-	TRBV7-2	TRBJ1-4
CATETGGTEAFF	12	many	TRBV5-6	TRBJ1-1
CASSYGVSRAGNTIYF	16	-	TRBV3-1/TRBV3-2	TRBJ1-3
CASSEAQGHYTDTQYF	16	-	TRBV6-1	TRBJ2-3
CASSQETYRLNTEAFF	16	-	TRBV4-2	TRBJ1-1
CASSVFGTAEKLFF	14	-	TRBV9	TRBJ1-4
CATSREGTLAGGSDTQYF	18	-	TRBV15	TRBJ2-3
CASSLWDRGRTLADTQYF	18	-	TRBV7-3	TRBJ2-3
CASSLIPGQVNEKLFF	16	-	TRBV27	TRBJ1-4
CASSGTGGGPYEQYF	15	-	TRBV28	TRBJ2-7
CASSKTGGNEQYF	13	once	TRBV19	TRBJ2-7
CASSSTGLPVRGYTF	15	-	TRBV5-1	TRBJ1-2
CASSFQGGGSTEAFF	15	once	TRBV5-1	TRBJ1-1
CASSRDRPHQPQHF	14	-	TRBV28	TRBJ1-5
CASSLTLGGLGEQFF	15	-	TRBV7-3	TRBJ2-1
CASSSTGDRSPLHF	14	-	TRBV28	TRBJ1-6
CASSVLSAAYGYTF	14	-	TRBV2	TRBJ1-2
CASTPQDTNPYEQYF	15	few	TRBV5-1	TRBJ2-7
CASSHSEGGPVEQFF	15	-	TRBV3-1/TRBV3-2	TRBJ2-1
CASSRGTGTGNEQFF	15	-	TRBV18	TRBJ2-1
CASKHTPLETQYF	13	-	TRBV19	TRBJ2-5
CASSGPGGAWETQYF	15	-	TRBV3-1/TRBV3-2	TRBJ2-5
CASGNREVNTEAFF	14	-	TRBV12-5	TRBJ1-1
CASSPTYSSREQYF	14	-	TRBV6-5	TRBJ2-7
CASTWEGFPYEQYF	14	-	TRBV7-9	TRBJ2-7
CASSFSPGVYQETQYF	16	-	TRBV5-5	TRBJ2-5
CASSPRTETYYGYTF	15	-	TRBV13	TRBJ1-2
CASSPGRVSGNTIYF	15	-	TRBV18	TRBJ1-3
CASTSGTGIDEQYF	14	-	TRBV30	TRBJ2-7
CAWSATGAEAFF	12	-	TRBV30	TRBJ1-1
CASLRGDGGVTQYF	14	-	TRBV5-5	TRBJ2-3